The next 19 T cell receptor beta chains were all read from a single sample in a study of T cells and copy number aberrations in small-cell lung cancer. Generated by immunoSEQ multiplex PCR, the TCRdb table keeps only in-frame clones and is missing some. Here the sample spans some 9,300 clones, about 79% being singletons. Sequenced: normal tissue next to the tumor. The origin of the receptors is a man in his sixties with small cell lung cancer.

This clone was recorded a few times. V is TRBV19 and J is TRBJ1-5, with no clear D. Trimming took off 9 bases at V and 8 bases at J, with 17 bases between the two ends. The CDR3 contains 13 residues. Germline lookup yields CDR1 LNHDA and CDR2 SQIVND (reference sequence). The CDR3 nucleotides are TGTGCCAGCGACGATCGCCGATTTGAGCCCCAGCATTTT. Its protein is CASDDRRFEPQHF.

The chain uses TRBV10-3 and TRBJ1-1, with 7 bases aligning to TRBD1. CDR3 length: 13 residues. Germline V CDR1 and CDR2: ENHRY, SYGVKD. Losses at the gene ends were 6 bases for V and 3 bases for J; bases not matched to a gene: 4. CDR3: CAIRKGADTEAFF. The CDR3 nucleotides are TGTGCCATCAGGAAGGGGGCGGACACTGAAGCTTTCTTT.

The chain recombines TRBV27 with TRBJ1-5; D is undetermined. Germline V lookup: CDR1 MNHEY, CDR2 SMNVEV (reference sequence). V was trimmed by 0 bases and J by 4 bases, leaving 7 bases between them. CDR3 length: 14 residues. In DNA, the CDR3 is TGTGCCAGCAGTTTATCGAGAGGTAATCAGCCCCAGCATTTT. It yields the protein CASSLSRGNQPQHF.

The sample holds one count of this clone. The V and J genes are TRBV14 and TRBJ1-2, with TRBD1 matching over 11 bases. With V trimmed by 4 bases and J by 8 bases, 12 bases remained unmatched. This CDR3 spans 16 amino acids. Germline loops: CDR1 SGHDN, CDR2 FVKESK. CDR3 loop: CASSRHNFWTGGGYTF. DNA for the CDR3: TGTGCCAGCAGCCGACACAATTTTTGGACAGGGGGCGGCTACACCTTC. Looking up the rest from reference TRBV14 and TRBJ1-2 gives the full variable domain: EAGVTQFPSHSVIEKGQTVTLRCDPISGHDNLYWYRRVMGKEIKFLLHFVKESKQDESGMPNNRFLAERTGGTYSTLKVQPAELEDSGVYFCASSRHNFWTGGGYTFGSGTRLTVV.

In nucleotides, the CDR3 is TGTGCCAGCAGACCCTCAGGGGGGAATAATTCACCCCTCCACTTT. Translation: CASRPSGGNNSPLHF. This chain links TRBV25-1 with TRBJ1-6; the match to TRBD1 covers 7 bases. V dropped 6 bases and J dropped 5; count of bases not matched to a gene: 7. Germline V gene lookup returns CDR1 MGHDK and CDR2 SYGVNS. CDR3 length: 15 amino acids.

The chain carries TRBV30 and TRBJ1-1, with 8 bases that match TRBD1. J lost 1 base, V lost 5 bases, and 3 bases had no gene match. Per the germline V gene, CDR1 is GTSNPN and CDR2 is SVGIG (reference sequence). The CDR3 contains 13 residues. The CDR3 nucleotides read TGTGCCTGGGCGGGACAGGCGAACACTGAAGCTTTCTTT. It codes for CAWAGQANTEAFF. The full variable domain, rest sourced from reference TRBV30 and TRBJ1-1, is SQTIHQWPATLVQPVGSPLSLECTVEGTSNPNLYWYRQAAGRGLQLLFYSVGIGQISSEVPQNLSASRPQDRQFILSSKKLLLSDSGFYLCAWAGQANTEAFFGQGTRLTVV.

The genes are TRBV5-8 and TRBJ2-5; 11 nucleotides line up with TRBD1. The end of the DNA fits TRBJ2-7 better, so the J call may be wrong. CDR3 length equals 14 residues. Per the germline V gene, CDR1 is SGHTS and CDR2 is YDEGEE. The CDR3 DNA reads as TGTGCCAGCAGCTCCGGACAGGGGGCCCACGAGCAGTACTTC. Its translation is CASSSGQGAHEQYF.

The chain has TRBV11-2 and TRBJ2-5; D remains ambiguous. The CDR3 loop spans 11 amino acids. Germline V lookup: CDR1 SGHAT, CDR2 FQNNGV. The V end was cut by 1 base, the J end by 4 bases, with 1 base between. The CDR3 bases are TGTGCCAGCAGCTTAGGAGAGACCCAGTACTTC. Amino acid sequence: CASSLGETQYF. The whole variable domain, remainder taken from reference TRBV11-2 and TRBJ2-5, is EAGVAQSPRYKIIEKRQSVAFWCNPISGHATLYWYQQILGQGPKLLIQFQNNGVVDDSQLPKDRFSAERLKGVDSTLKIQPAKLEDSAVYLCASSLGETQYFGPGTRLLVL.

The CDR3 sequence: CASSVGGGVAETQYF. The DNA of the CDR3 is TGTGCCAGCAGCGTAGGGGGGGGAGTCGCAGAGACCCAGTACTTC. The rearrangement uses TRBV9 and TRBJ2-5; 7 bases map to TRBD2. The CDR3 runs 15 residues. Per germline, CDR1 SGDLS and CDR2 YYNGEE. V shed 0 bases and J 4 bases; nucleotides not matched to a gene: 6.

V and J are TRBV6-5 and TRBJ1-3; 9 nucleotides match TRBD1. Germline V lookup: CDR1 MNHEY, CDR2 SVGAGI. The CDR3 loop spans 15 amino acids. The trim removed 5 bases at V and 1 base at J, leaving 3 bases unmatched. As DNA, the CDR3 is TGTGCCAGCAGTCCGACAGGGGGTTCTGGAAACACCATATATTTT. Amino acids: CASSPTGGSGNTIYF.

The V call is TRBV7-9, the J call TRBJ2-1; the D gene is possibly TRBD2 (7 bases). CDR1 is SEHNR, CDR2 FQNEAQ, per germline (reference sequence). The germline V and J ends were trimmed by 4 bases and 14 bases, with 24 bases remaining between them. CDR3 length equals 15 residues. The CDR3: CASSWRGSGDNEEFF. CDR3 sequence (DNA): TGTGCCAGCAGCTGGCGGGGAAGCGGGGACAATGAAGAGTTCTTC.

V is TRBV2 and J is TRBJ2-5, with 9 positions matching TRBD2. The J segment lost 4 bases and the V segment lost 6 bases, leaving 6 bases of the junction unmatched. CDR3 size: 14 residues. Germline CDR1 SNHLY, CDR2 FYNNEI. CDR3 sequence (DNA): TGTGCCAGCAGCGGACTAGCGTGGCGAGAGACCCAGTACTTC. Translation: CASSGLAWRETQYF. The full variable domain, completed using reference TRBV2 and TRBJ2-5, is EPEVTQTPSHQVTQMGQEVILRCVPISNHLYFYWYRQILGQKVEFLVSFYNNEISEKSEIFDDQFSVERPDGSNFTLKIRSTKLEDSAMYFCASSGLAWRETQYFGPGTRLLVL.

The chain combines TRBV30 with TRBJ2-1, with 8 bases that match TRBD2. The V gene end was trimmed by 0 bases and the J gene end by 8 bases; junction bases not matched to a gene: 9. CDR3 length equals 15 residues. Germline V lookup: CDR1 GTSNPN, CDR2 SVGIG (reference sequence). In nucleotides, the CDR3 is TGTGCCTGGAGTGTACCCAGCGGGAGTAATGATGAGCAGTTCTTC. Its protein product is CAWSVPSGSNDEQFF.

As for this clone: The junction differs from germline at one of its ends, possibly a read error. The V and J genes are TRBV14 and TRBJ2-3; D unclear. The CDR3 extends over 16 amino acids. CDR1 is SGHDN, CDR2 FVKESK, per germline. The CDR3 coding sequence is TGTGCCAACAGCCAAGATATGATGTCTTACGCAGATACGCAGTATTTT. It translates to CANSQDMMSYADTQYF.

The V and J genes are TRBV29-1 and TRBJ2-3; D not certain. The CDR3 runs 13 residues. CDR1 is SQVTM and CDR2 is ANQGSEA in the germline V gene. V was trimmed by 2 bases and J by 5 bases, leaving 11 bases between them. CDR3 protein: CSVEWSPQDTQYF. The DNA for the CDR3 is TGCAGCGTTGAATGGTCTCCCCAAGATACGCAGTATTTT.

This rearrangement joins TRBV6-1 to TRBJ1-5, with D unresolved. The germline V gene has CDR1 MNHNS and CDR2 SASEGT. This CDR3 is built from 14 residues. Trimming removed 1 base from V and 1 base from J, with 5 bases in between. As DNA, the CDR3 is TGTGCCAGCAGTGAAGGACGAAGCAATCAGCCCCAGCATTTT. Its protein is CASSEGRSNQPQHF.

J is TRBJ2-7 and V is TRBV11-3; no firm D call. V lost 1 base to trimming and J lost 2 bases, with 12 bases between them. This CDR3 has 15 amino acids. Germline values: CDR1 SGHNT, CDR2 YENEEA. CDR3 protein: CASSLGLGIPYEQYF. CDR3 nucleotides: TGTGCCAGCAGCTTAGGGTTAGGGATCCCCTACGAGCAGTACTTC.

This chain connects TRBV2 to TRBJ2-7; 7 positions match TRBD2. The CDR3 extends over 15 amino acids. Germline assignment: CDR1 SNHLY and CDR2 FYNNEI. V shed 5 bases, J shed 7 bases, and the junction held 14 bases outside the gene matches. CDR3 region: CASSFGGRAREEQYF. In nucleotides, the CDR3 is TGTGCCAGCAGTTTCGGGGGGAGGGCCCGAGAGGAGCAGTACTTC. Looking up the rest from reference TRBV2 and TRBJ2-7 gives the full variable domain: EPEVTQTPSHQVTQMGQEVILRCVPISNHLYFYWYRQILGQKVEFLVSFYNNEISEKSEIFDDQFSVERPDGSNFTLKIRSTKLEDSAMYFCASSFGGRAREEQYFGPGTRLTVT.

The chain employs TRBV28 and TRBJ2-2; D remains ambiguous. This CDR3 has 13 amino acids. Germline V CDR1 and CDR2: MDHEN, SYDVKM. Trimming cost V 2 bases and J 3 bases, with 4 bases left between them. This CDR3 is CASSLEYTGELFF. The CDR3 coding sequence is TGTGCCAGCAGTTTAGAGTACACCGGGGAGCTGTTTTTT.